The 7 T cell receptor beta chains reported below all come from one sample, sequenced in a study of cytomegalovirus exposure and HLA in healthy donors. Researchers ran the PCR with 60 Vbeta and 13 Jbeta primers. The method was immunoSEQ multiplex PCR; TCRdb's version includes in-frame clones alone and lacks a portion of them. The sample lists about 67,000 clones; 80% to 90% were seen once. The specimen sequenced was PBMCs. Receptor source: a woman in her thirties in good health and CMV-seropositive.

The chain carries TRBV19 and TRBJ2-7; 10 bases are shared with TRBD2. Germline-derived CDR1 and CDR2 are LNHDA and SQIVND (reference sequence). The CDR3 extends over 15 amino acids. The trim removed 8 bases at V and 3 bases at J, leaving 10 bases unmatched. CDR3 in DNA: TGTGCCAGTTCGCCTGGACTAGCGGAAGGCTACGAGCAGTACTTC. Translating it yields CASSPGLAEGYEQYF.

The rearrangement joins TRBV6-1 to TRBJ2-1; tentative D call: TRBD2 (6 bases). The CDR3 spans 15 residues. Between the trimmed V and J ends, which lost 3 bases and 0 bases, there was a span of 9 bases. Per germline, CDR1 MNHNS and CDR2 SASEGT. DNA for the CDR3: TGTGCCAGCAGTGATGCGGGACGCTCCTACAATGAGCAGTTCTTC. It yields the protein CASSDAGRSYNEQFF.

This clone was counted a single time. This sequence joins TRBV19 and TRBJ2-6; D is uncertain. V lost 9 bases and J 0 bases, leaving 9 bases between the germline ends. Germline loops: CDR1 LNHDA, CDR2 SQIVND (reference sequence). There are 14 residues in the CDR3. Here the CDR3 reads CASAQNSGANVLTF. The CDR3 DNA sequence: TGTGCCAGCGCACAGAACTCTGGGGCCAACGTCCTGACTTTC.

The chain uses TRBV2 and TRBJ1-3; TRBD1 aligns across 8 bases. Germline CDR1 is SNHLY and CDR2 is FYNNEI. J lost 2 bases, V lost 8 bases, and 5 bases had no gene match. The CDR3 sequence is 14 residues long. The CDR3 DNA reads TGTGCCAGCCTCTTGGACAGGGCTGGAAACACCATATATTTT. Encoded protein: CASLLDRAGNTIYF.

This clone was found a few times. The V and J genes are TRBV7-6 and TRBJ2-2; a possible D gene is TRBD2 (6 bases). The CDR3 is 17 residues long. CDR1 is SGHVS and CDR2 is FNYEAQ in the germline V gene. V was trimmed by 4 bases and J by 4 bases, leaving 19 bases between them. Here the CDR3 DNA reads TGTGCCAGCAGCTCATCTCTTAGCGGAAGTAGCACCGGGGAGCTGTTTTTT. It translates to CASSSSLSGSSTGELFF.

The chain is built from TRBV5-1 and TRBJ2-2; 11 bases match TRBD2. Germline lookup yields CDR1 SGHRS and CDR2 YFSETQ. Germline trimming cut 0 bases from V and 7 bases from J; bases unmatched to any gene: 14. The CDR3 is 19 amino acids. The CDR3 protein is CASSLAPTSGSAGGGELFF. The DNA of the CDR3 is TGCGCCAGCAGCTTGGCCCCAACTAGCGGGAGCGCCGGAGGCGGGGAGCTGTTTTTT.

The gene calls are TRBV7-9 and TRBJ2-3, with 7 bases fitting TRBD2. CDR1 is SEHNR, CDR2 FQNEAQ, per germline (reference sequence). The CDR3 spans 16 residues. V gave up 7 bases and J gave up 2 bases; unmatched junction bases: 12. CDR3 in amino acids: CASTPRGGRLTDTQYF. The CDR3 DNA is TGTGCCAGCACCCCACGGGGAGGGCGTCTCACAGATACGCAGTATTTT. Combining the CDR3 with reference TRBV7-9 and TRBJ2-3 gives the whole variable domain DTGVSQNPRHKITKRGQNVTFRCDPISEHNRLYWYRQTLGQGPEFLTYFQNEAQLEKSRLLSDRFSAERPKGSFSTLEIQRTEQGDSAMYLCASTPRGGRLTDTQYFGPGTRLTVL.